This T cell receptor beta chain was sequenced in a study of CXCR3-negative and CXCR3-positive naive CD8 T cells. Study-wide points: Both naive subsets had comparably high diversity; memory CD8+ cells much lower. CXCR3-negative and CXCR3-positive naive cells shared comparable TRBV-TRBJ usage, but memory cells did not. TCR strength was inferred from TRB CDR3 properties, while surface CD5 was comparable between naive subsets.

Germline-derived CDR1 and CDR2 are MGHRA and YSYEKL. The length of the CDR3 is 15 residues. Each TRB cDNA library was prepared by 5' RACE (with UMI labels). TCRdb reprocessed the 5' RACE reads; each CDR3 protein has one entry and no DNA is given. This repertoire includes around 47,000 distinct CDR3 sequences. Details on this clonotype: Its antigen is not identified.

The chain has TRBV4-1 and TRBJ1-6; the TRBD1 assignment by TCRdb is unverifiable without DNA. The source material was memory CD8+ T cells from blood. The sequence came from a human donor in good health. Some clones in this sample may be carry-over from other donors' samples. The CDR3 protein is CASSPTGGYNSPLHF.